One sample yielded the 30 T cell receptor beta chains listed below, sequenced in a study of cytomegalovirus exposure and HLA in healthy donors. The primer mix had 60 Vbeta and 13 Jbeta primers. TCRdb's copy holds only in-frame clones and misses some; the assay was immunoSEQ multiplex PCR. The sample has about 140,000 clones, approximately 84% seen once. The sample taken for sequencing was PBMCs. The source is a woman in her 40s in good health and CMV-seronegative.

The genes are TRBV19 and TRBJ2-5; no reliable D call. Near its end, the DNA agrees better with TRBJ2-7, so the J call may be wrong. The germline gives CDR1 LNHDA, CDR2 SQIVND (reference sequence). There are 13 residues in the CDR3. The CDR3 loop is CASSRTELYEQYF. CDR3 bases: TGTGCCAGTAGTCGAACGGAACTATACGAGCAGTACTTC.

This chain uses TRBV29-1 with TRBJ2-7; TRBD1 aligns across 7 bases. Germline V gene data show CDR1 as SQVTM and CDR2 as ANQGSEA. With V trimmed by 5 bases and J by 2 bases, 12 bases remained unmatched. There are 15 residues in the CDR3. CDR3 amino acids: CSVPQGSAYPYEQYF. DNA for the CDR3: TGCAGCGTTCCACAGGGGAGCGCGTACCCCTACGAGCAGTACTTC.

The chain links TRBV28 to TRBJ2-1; 7 bases agree with TRBD2. This CDR3 is built from 16 residues. With 2 bases clipped from V and 0 bases from J, the junction kept 4 bases outside the gene matches. Germline loops: CDR1 MDHEN, CDR2 SYDVKM. The CDR3 spells CASSLAGDISYNEQFF. The CDR3 DNA reads TGTGCCAGCAGTTTAGCGGGAGATATCTCCTACAATGAGCAGTTCTTC.

This clone was detected once. The rearrangement joins TRBV10-3 to TRBJ1-1; tentatively, D is TRBD1 (6 bases). This CDR3 spans 13 amino acids. Germline assignment: CDR1 ENHRY and CDR2 SYGVKD. Deletions cut 11 bases from V and 0 bases from J, with 13 bases between. CDR3: CAVRTVMNTEAFF. The CDR3 DNA reads as TGTGCCGTCCGGACAGTCATGAACACTGAAGCTTTCTTT.

The rearrangement joins TRBV11-2 to TRBJ2-7; perhaps TRBD2 as D (5 bases). Germline CDR1 reads SGHAT; CDR2 reads FQNNGV. The CDR3 has 18 residues. Trimming removed 5 bases from V and 4 bases from J, with 27 bases in between. The CDR3 DNA follows: TGTGCCAGCAGCACCATCCGGGTGGTCGACGGGATGGAATACGAGCAGTACTTC. It translates to CASSTIRVVDGMEYEQYF.

For this clone: The same CDR3 can be traced to other DNA sequences in this sample. The CDR3 sequence: CASSLAGGGNEQFF. CDR3 DNA: TGTGCCAGCAGCTTAGCGGGAGGAGGTAATGAGCAGTTCTTC. V is TRBV7-3 and J is TRBJ2-1; 8 positions agree with TRBD2. The CDR3 sequence is 14 residues long. CDR1 and CDR2 from the germline V gene are SGHTA and FQGTGA. After removal of 2 bases from V and 7 bases from J, the junction contained 4 bases not matched to a gene.

J is TRBJ1-2 and V is TRBV28, with TRBD1 identical over 8 bases. The J segment lost 4 bases and the V segment lost 2 bases, leaving 0 bases of the junction unmatched. Germline V lookup: CDR1 MDHEN, CDR2 SYDVKM. CDR3 length: 13 residues. The chain's CDR3 is CASSLGTGYGYTF. Here the CDR3 DNA reads TGTGCCAGCAGTTTAGGGACAGGCTATGGCTACACCTTC.

The V gene is TRBV7-9, the J gene TRBJ2-3, with D perhaps matching TRBD2 (5 bases). V lost 1 base, J lost 2 bases, and 10 bases lay in between. CDR1 is SEHNR and CDR2 is FQNEAQ in the germline V gene (reference sequence). CDR3 length equals 15 residues. CDR3 sequence (DNA): TGTGCCAGCAGCTTAGGAAGCGGATACACAGATACGCAGTATTTT. Protein sequence: CASSLGSGYTDTQYF.

The chain recombines TRBV5-1 with TRBJ2-1; tentatively, D is TRBD2 (6 bases). CDR1 is SGHRS and CDR2 is YFSETQ in the germline V gene. The V end lost 3 bases, the J end lost 0 bases, and 19 bases lay between the germline ends. The CDR3 loop spans 18 amino acids. The CDR3 nucleotides read TGCGCCAGCAGCTCTCCGGGACTCAAAATGAGCTCCTACAATGAGCAGTTCTTC. Protein sequence: CASSSPGLKMSSYNEQFF.

This chain uses TRBV4-3 with TRBJ1-3; D perhaps matches TRBD1 (5 bases). CDR3 length: 15 residues. From germline, CDR1 is LGHNA and CDR2 YSLEER. V dropped 0 bases and J dropped 5 bases, with 11 bases sitting between them. The chain's CDR3 is CASSQDLKGRNTIYF. CDR3 nucleotides: TGCGCCAGCAGCCAAGATCTGAAGGGGAGAAACACCATATATTTT.

V usage is TRBV29-1 and J usage is TRBJ1-2, with TRBD1 matching over 12 bases. Trimming at V came to 2 bases and at J to 0 bases, leaving 4 bases not matched to a gene. The CDR3 covers 16 residues. The germline CDR1 and CDR2 sequences are SQVTM and ANQGSEA. The CDR3 spells CSVEKGTGGANYGYTF. CDR3 DNA sequence: TGCAGCGTTGAAAAGGGGACAGGGGGCGCTAACTATGGCTACACCTTC. Variable domain in full (rest from reference TRBV29-1 and TRBJ1-2): SAVISQKPSRDICQRGTSLTIQCQVDSQVTMMFWYRQQPGQSLTLIATANQGSEATYESGFVIDKFPISRPNLTFSTLTVSNMSPEDSSIYLCSVEKGTGGANYGYTFGSGTRLTVV.

The chain combines TRBV11-2 with TRBJ2-7, with 7 bases identical to TRBD2. The junction had 2 bases not matched to a gene; V was cut back by 0 bases and J by 0 bases. CDR1 and CDR2 (germline): SGHAT, FQNNGV. This CDR3 has 15 amino acids. The CDR3, as DNA: TGTGCCAGCAGCTTAGAGCCTAGCGGCTCCTACGAGCAGTACTTC. Protein: CASSLEPSGSYEQYF. Looking up the rest from reference TRBV11-2 and TRBJ2-7 gives the full variable domain: EAGVAQSPRYKIIEKRQSVAFWCNPISGHATLYWYQQILGQGPKLLIQFQNNGVVDDSQLPKDRFSAERLKGVDSTLKIQPAKLEDSAVYLCASSLEPSGSYEQYFGPGTRLTVT.

This clone was seen more than once but under ten times. The CDR3 sequence is CASSDGLAGENNEQFF. CDR3 DNA sequence: TGTGCCAGCAGTGACGGGCTAGCGGGAGAAAACAATGAGCAGTTCTTC. The chain links TRBV6-4 to TRBJ2-1; TRBD2 matches at 10 bases. The CDR3 contains 16 residues. The J segment lost 5 bases and the V segment lost 2 bases, leaving 6 bases of the junction unmatched. CDR1 MRHNA and CDR2 SNTAGT come from the germline V gene.

This chain joins TRBV2 and TRBJ1-1, with D perhaps TRBD1 (6 bases). Germline V CDR1 and CDR2: SNHLY, FYNNEI. V lost 6 bases, J lost 0 bases, and 17 bases lay in between. CDR3 size: 16 residues. The CDR3 sequence is CASRDSIYWMNTEAFF. In nucleotides, the CDR3 is TGTGCCAGCAGGGACAGCATTTACTGGATGAACACTGAAGCTTTCTTT.

The V call is TRBV28, the J call TRBJ1-2; TRBD1 matches 7 bases. This CDR3 comprises 13 residues. J lost 4 bases, V lost 3 bases, and 2 bases had no gene match. Germline CDR1 and CDR2: MDHEN and SYDVKM. The CDR3, as DNA: TGTGCCAGCAGTTTGGGGACAGTCTATGGCTACACCTTC. Amino acid sequence: CASSLGTVYGYTF.

CDR3 sequence reads: CASSLLGGYTGELFF. CDR3 coding DNA: TGTGCCAGCAGCTTATTAGGGGGCTACACCGGGGAGCTGTTTTTT. The chain has TRBV13 and TRBJ2-2; TRBD1 aligns across 7 bases. The CDR3 has 15 amino acids. V gave up 2 bases and J gave up 3 bases; unmatched junction bases: 3. Germline-derived CDR1 and CDR2 are PRHDT and FYEKMQ (reference sequence).

This chain joins TRBV5-1 and TRBJ2-1; 11 bases are shared with TRBD2. The CDR3 is 20 amino acids. Germline V gene lookup returns CDR1 SGHRS and CDR2 YFSETQ. The J segment lost 9 bases and the V segment lost 4 bases, leaving 24 bases of the junction unmatched. CDR3 amino acids: CASSPKEGYTASGRLGEQFF. In DNA form, the CDR3 reads TGCGCCAGCAGCCCTAAGGAGGGGTACACGGCTAGCGGGAGGTTGGGTGAGCAGTTCTTC.

The count of this clone is one. The chain is built from TRBV9 and TRBJ2-3; TRBD2 matches at 10 bases. J was trimmed by 1 base and V by 4 bases; bases with no gene match: 6. The CDR3 extends over 16 amino acids. Germline V gene sequence: CDR1 SGDLS, CDR2 YYNGEE. The CDR3 bases are TGTGCCAGCAGCCCCCGGACTAGCGGCCGCACAGATACGCAGTATTTT. Its translation is CASSPRTSGRTDTQYF.

V is TRBV4-3 and J is TRBJ2-2; TRBD2 aligns across 8 bases. The length of the CDR3 is 16 residues. Germline V gene sequence: CDR1 LGHNA, CDR2 YSLEER. Trimming removed 0 bases from V and 1 base from J; junction bases left unmatched: 1. CDR3: CASSQDSGRNTGELFF. The DNA for the CDR3 is TGCGCCAGCAGCCAAGACAGCGGGAGGAACACCGGGGAGCTGTTTTTT.

This clone has just a few counts. The V gene is TRBV9, the J gene TRBJ2-7; TRBD1 might be the D (6 bases). The CDR3 consists of 15 residues. The V and J ends lost 7 bases and 2 bases respectively, with 19 bases between them. Germline V gives CDR1 SGDLS, CDR2 YYNGEE. CDR3 protein: CASAQEGDPPYEQYF. The DNA of the CDR3 is TGTGCCAGCGCGCAAGAGGGGGACCCTCCCTACGAGCAGTACTTC.

The rearrangement links TRBV28 to TRBJ2-5; the match to TRBD1 covers 7 bases. J was trimmed by 2 bases and V by 4 bases; bases with no gene match: 10. Per germline, CDR1 MDHEN and CDR2 SYDVKM. This CDR3 comprises 16 residues. DNA of the CDR3: TGTGCCAGCAGTTCTCCACCGGGACAGAAACAAGAGACCCAGTACTTC. Protein product: CASSSPPGQKQETQYF.

The chain is built from TRBV4-3 and TRBJ2-1; D is perhaps TRBD2 (6 bases). Germline CDR1 and CDR2: LGHNA and YSLEER. The CDR3 spans 13 residues. V was trimmed by 10 bases and J by 6 bases, leaving 16 bases between them. CDR3 in amino acids: CATSPGEGNEQFF. The CDR3 DNA reads TGCGCCACAAGTCCGGGAGAAGGCAATGAGCAGTTCTTC.

This clone was seen a handful of times. The rearrangement joins TRBV6-1 to TRBJ1-5; D perhaps matches TRBD1 (5 bases). CDR3 size: 12 residues. V was pared by 10 bases and J by 2 bases, with 9 bases between. Germline V gene lookup returns CDR1 MNHNS and CDR2 SASEGT. CDR3 DNA: TGTGCCATCGGGGGGGGCAATCAGCCCCAGCATTTT. Translated: CAIGGGNQPQHF.

Details on this clone: A read error may produce the germline difference seen at one junction end. This rearrangement joins TRBV28 to TRBJ2-1; 8 nucleotides line up with TRBD2. The CDR3 sequence is 16 residues long. Looked up from germline, CDR1 is MDHEN and CDR2 is SYDVKM. DNA for the CDR3: TGTGCCAGCCTTTTGGGGGGAGCGGGAGCCTACAATAAGCAGTTCTTC. This encodes CASLLGGAGAYNKQFF.

In DNA, the CDR3 is TGCGCCAGCAGCCAAGTATGGGGGCAGGCCCATTCACCCCTCCACTTT. Protein: CASSQVWGQAHSPLHF. This rearrangement joins TRBV4-3 to TRBJ1-6; D might be TRBD1 (6 bases). V was pared by 1 base and J by 8 bases, with 15 bases between. There are 16 residues in the CDR3. Germline V gene sequence: CDR1 LGHNA, CDR2 YSLEER.

The V call is TRBV5-1, the J call TRBJ1-2; 8 nucleotides line up with TRBD1. The CDR3 totals 14 residues. Trimming at V came to 4 bases and at J to 7 bases, leaving 9 bases not matched to a gene. Germline-derived CDR1 and CDR2 are SGHRS and YFSETQ. CDR3 sequence: CASSPQTGEGGYTF. CDR3 nucleotide sequence: TGCGCCAGCAGCCCCCAGACAGGGGAGGGTGGCTACACCTTC.

The chain employs TRBV19 and TRBJ2-7; D is perhaps TRBD1 (6 bases). V shed 5 bases and J shed 5 bases, with 7 bases lying between them. CDR3 length equals 11 residues. Germline lookup yields CDR1 LNHDA and CDR2 SQIVND (reference sequence). The CDR3: CASSPGDEQYF. In DNA, the CDR3 is TGTGCCAGTAGTCCAGGGGACGAGCAGTACTTC.

V is TRBV29-1 and J is TRBJ1-1; 7 positions match TRBD1. This CDR3 contains 13 residues. After removal of 6 bases from V and 0 bases from J, the junction contained 4 bases not matched to a gene. CDR1 and CDR2 from the germline V gene are SQVTM and ANQGSEA. The CDR3 DNA sequence: TGCAGCGTCTTGGGACAGATGAACACTGAAGCTTTCTTT. Translation: CSVLGQMNTEAFF.

This clone was observed a single time. The chain joins TRBV27 to TRBJ2-7; possible D gene TRBD2, 6 bases. Germline V gene lookup returns CDR1 MNHEY and CDR2 SMNVEV (reference sequence). Trimming pared 0 bases from V and 6 bases from J, leaving 12 bases between. This CDR3 spans 14 amino acids. In nucleotides, the CDR3 is TGTGCCAGCAGTTTATCTTGGGGGGAGTTCGAGCAGTACTTC. It codes for CASSLSWGEFEQYF.

The chain has TRBV6-1 and TRBJ1-4; no clear D gene. Germline CDR1 MNHNS, CDR2 SASEGT. V gave up 5 bases and J gave up 4 bases, with 5 bases separating them. The CDR3 sequence is 12 residues long. CDR3: CASSPVNEKLFF. The CDR3 DNA is TGTGCCAGCAGTCCGGTTAATGAAAAACTGTTTTTT.